This T cell receptor beta chain is from a study of shared clonotypes between healthy human individuals. Study-wide results and caveats: Relative to their counterparts shared across all four donors, non-shared clonotypes exhibited diminished generation probabilities.

Using immunoSEQ multiplex PCR, the repertoire was profiled, and TCRdb retains in-frame clones only, with some absent. The profile covers about 1 million clones, with under 80% appearing a single time and approximately 1.5% taken by the ten largest. Germline-derived CDR1 and CDR2 are SEHNR and FQNEAQ (reference sequence). V trimming: 5 bases; J trimming: 6 bases; junction bases outside the gene matches: 14. CDR3 length: 17 amino acids. Note on this clone: Its antigen remains unidentified.

CD4+ cells yielded CD45RA+ naive and CD45RA-negative memory subsets. Material for sequencing was memory CD4+ T cells sorted from blood. Stated subset: CD45RA-negative fraction. The rearrangement joins TRBV7-9 to TRBJ2-7, with 12 positions matching TRBD2. This clonotype originated in a man aged 18-30 years in good health. For the CDR3, the DNA is TGTGCCAGCAGCCCCCAGCGGAGCACTAGCGGGAGGACCGAGCAGTACTTC. Translated, it gives CASSPQRSTSGRTEQYF.